A single sample is the source of the 8 T cell receptor beta chains below, sequenced in a study of identical twins. MiXCR was run by TCRdb on the 5' RACE reads, yielding one entry per CDR3 protein. In the table there are roughly 630,000 distinct CDR3 sequences, about 7.6% of which are singletons. This sample was also put to use in a study of yellow fever vaccine responses in identical twins.

The sample was PBMCs. These receptors all come from a woman aged 18-35 years in good health.

This clonotype occurred many times. This rearrangement joins TRBV10-2 to TRBJ2-1, with D tentatively TRBD1 (5 bases). V shed 1 base and J shed 0 bases, with 10 bases lying between them. Germline V lookup: CDR1 WSHSY, CDR2 SAAADI. The CDR3 extends over 16 amino acids. For the CDR3, the DNA is TGCGCCAGCAGTGAGTTCAGGGATAGCTCCTACAATGAGCAGTTCTTC. It specifies CASSEFRDSSYNEQFF.

This clonotype has more than one count but fewer than ten. The chain links TRBV5-6 to TRBJ2-1; D is perhaps TRBD2 (6 bases). The germline V and J ends were trimmed by 6 bases and 5 bases, with 21 bases remaining between them. Per germline, CDR1 SGHDT and CDR2 YYEEEE. The CDR3 runs 16 residues. CDR3 sequence reads: CASNIPPGLHHNEQFF. The CDR3 nucleotides read TGTGCCAGCAACATACCGCCGGGACTCCACCACAATGAGCAGTTCTTC. The variable domain in full, completed from reference TRBV5-6 and TRBJ2-1, reads DAGVTQSPTHLIKTRGQQVTLRCSPKSGHDTVSWYQQALGQGPQFIFQYYEEEERQRGNFPDRFSGHQFPNYSSELNVNALLLGDSALYLCASNIPPGLHHNEQFFGPGTRLTVL.

The V and J genes are TRBV6-5 and TRBJ1-4; no definite D call. Deletions cut 0 bases from V and 7 bases from J, with 9 bases between. The CDR3 has 14 amino acids. CDR1 is MNHEY, CDR2 SVGAGI, per germline. CDR3 amino acids: CASSYSWGGEKLFF. CDR3 DNA sequence: TGTGCCAGCAGTTACTCGTGGGGAGGTGAAAAACTGTTTTTT.

This clonotype was detected only a few times. V usage is TRBV20-1 and J usage is TRBJ1-1; D remains unclear. Germline V gene data show CDR1 as DFQATT and CDR2 as SNEGSKA (reference sequence). This CDR3 is built from 11 residues. Between the trimmed V and J ends, which lost 2 bases and 10 bases, there was a span of 11 bases. In DNA, the CDR3 is TGCAGTGCTAGACCTGGTCCCGGAGCTTTCTTT. Its protein is CSARPGPGAFF.

V usage is TRBV10-2 and J usage is TRBJ1-6; 8 bases line up with TRBD1. The CDR3 length is 14 residues. The germline V gene encodes CDR1 WSHSY and CDR2 SAAADI. Trimming at V came to 7 bases and at J to 10 bases, leaving 9 bases not matched to a gene. The CDR3 spells CASNAQGGESPLHF. As DNA, the CDR3 is TGCGCCAGCAACGCACAGGGGGGGGAGTCACCCCTCCACTTT.

The gene calls are TRBV19 and TRBJ1-1; D perhaps matches TRBD1 (6 bases). The CDR3 contains 15 residues. Trimming removed 5 bases at V and 1 base at J, with 14 bases between. Germline lookup yields CDR1 LNHDA and CDR2 SQIVND (reference sequence). The CDR3 sequence is CASSARQETNTEAFF. CDR3 bases: TGTGCCAGTAGTGCAAGACAGGAGACGAACACTGAAGCTTTCTTT.

The CDR3 nucleotides read TGTGCCAGCAGCGTAGAGGTATTGGGGACTAGCGGGAGATTCACTGAGCAGTTCTTC. This codes for CASSVEVLGTSGRFTEQFF. The V gene is TRBV9, the J gene TRBJ2-1; 14 positions agree with TRBD2. From germline, CDR1 is SGDLS and CDR2 YYNGEE. The CDR3 has 19 amino acids. J was trimmed by 9 bases and V by 0 bases; bases with no gene match: 14.

This clonotype showed up many times. The CDR3 spells CASSPAEVNSNQPQHF. Written as DNA, the CDR3 is TGTGCCAGCAGCCCCGCAGAGGTAAATAGCAATCAGCCCCAGCATTTT. This chain connects TRBV12-3 or TRBV12-4 to TRBJ1-5; D unresolved. V lost 6 bases and J 0 bases, leaving 15 bases between the germline ends. CDR3 length: 16 amino acids.